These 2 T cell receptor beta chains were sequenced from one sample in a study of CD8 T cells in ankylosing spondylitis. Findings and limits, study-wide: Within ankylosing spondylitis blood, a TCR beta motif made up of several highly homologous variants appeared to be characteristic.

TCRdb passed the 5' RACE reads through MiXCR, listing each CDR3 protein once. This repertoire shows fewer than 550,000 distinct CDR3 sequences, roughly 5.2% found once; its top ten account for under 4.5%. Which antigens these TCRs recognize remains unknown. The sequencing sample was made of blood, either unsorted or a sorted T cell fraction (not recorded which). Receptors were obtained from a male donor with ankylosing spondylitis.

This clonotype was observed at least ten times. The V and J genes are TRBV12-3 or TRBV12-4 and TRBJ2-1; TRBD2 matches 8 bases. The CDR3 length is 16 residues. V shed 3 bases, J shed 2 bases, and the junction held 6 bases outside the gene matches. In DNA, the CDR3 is TGTGCCAGCAGTTTTCCCGGGACTAGGACCTACAATGAGCAGTTCTTC. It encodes CASSFPGTRTYNEQFF.

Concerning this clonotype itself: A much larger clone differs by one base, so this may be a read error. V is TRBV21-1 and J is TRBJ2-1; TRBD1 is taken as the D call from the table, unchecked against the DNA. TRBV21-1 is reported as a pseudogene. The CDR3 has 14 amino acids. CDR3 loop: CASRRTGTSDRQFF. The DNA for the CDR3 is TGTGCCAGCAGAAGAACCGGGACCTCAGATCGGCAGTTCTTC.